One sample yielded the 8 T cell receptor beta chains listed below, sequenced in a study of cytomegalovirus exposure and HLA in healthy donors. TCRdb's copy holds only in-frame clones and misses some; the assay was immunoSEQ multiplex PCR. The data contain 100,000 to 120,000 clones, roughly 86% of them singletons. The specimen sequenced was PBMCs. The receptors derive from a woman aged 18-35 years in good health and CMV-seropositive.

This chain uses TRBV2 with TRBJ1-2; D is ambiguous. Deletions cut 11 bases from V and 1 base from J, with 11 bases between. The CDR3 runs 12 residues. The germline V gene has CDR1 SNHLY and CDR2 FYNNEI. The CDR3 loop reads CAGSGDNYGYTF. In DNA form, the CDR3 reads TGTGCCGGTTCCGGAGATAACTATGGCTACACCTTC.

CDR3 sequence (DNA): TGTGCCAGCAGCTTAGACGACAGGGCAATAGATACGCAGTATTTT. Protein: CASSLDDRAIDTQYF. The chain combines TRBV11-2 with TRBJ2-3, with TRBD1 identical over 7 bases. V lost 0 bases, J lost 5 bases, and 5 bases stayed unmatched. Looked up from germline, CDR1 is SGHAT and CDR2 is FQNNGV. The CDR3 runs 15 residues.

The J gene is TRBJ1-2, the V gene TRBV4-1; unclear D gene. V was cut by 0 bases and J by 4 bases, with 12 bases left in between. This CDR3 spans 15 amino acids. Germline-derived CDR1 and CDR2 are MGHRA and YSYEKL. CDR3 sequence (DNA): TGCGCCAGCAGCCAAGATCGGCGGGGAAGCTATGGCTACACCTTC. This sequence encodes CASSQDRRGSYGYTF.

This rearrangement joins TRBV29-1 to TRBJ2-1; 7 bases are shared with TRBD2. Unmatched junction bases numbered 7, after V lost 7 bases and J lost 7 bases. CDR3 length: 12 residues. Germline V CDR1 and CDR2: SQVTM, ANQGSEA. CDR3 bases: TGCAGCGGCTGGGGAGGGAATAATGAGCAGTTCTTC. It yields the protein CSGWGGNNEQFF.

The genes are TRBV30 and TRBJ2-3, with D possibly TRBD2 on 5 matching bases. The V end lost 4 bases, the J end lost 0 bases, and 14 bases lay between the germline ends. Germline CDR1 is GTSNPN and CDR2 is SVGIG (reference sequence). CDR3 length: 15 residues. The CDR3 loop reads CAWTLGVGSTDTQYF. The CDR3 DNA reads TGTGCCTGGACCCTGGGAGTAGGAAGCACAGATACGCAGTATTTT.

V usage is TRBV11-3 and J usage is TRBJ2-3; D perhaps matches TRBD2 (6 bases). The ends were cut back, 4 bases at V and 3 bases at J, with 14 bases in the middle. The CDR3 extends over 15 amino acids. Germline-derived CDR1 and CDR2 are SGHNT and YENEEA. In DNA form, the CDR3 reads TGTGCCAGCAGCTCCTCTCGGGCGGGGACAGATACGCAGTATTTT. Translated, it gives CASSSSRAGTDTQYF.

The rearrangement links TRBV9 to TRBJ2-3; a possible D gene is TRBD2 (5 bases). This CDR3 comprises 13 residues. Trimming left V 4 bases short and J 6 bases short, with 12 bases between. CDR1 SGDLS and CDR2 YYNGEE come from the germline V gene. The CDR3 DNA is TGTGCCAGCAGCATGGACTCAACGGATACGCAGTATTTT. It yields the protein CASSMDSTDTQYF. The complete variable domain, with remaining parts taken from reference TRBV9 and TRBJ2-3, reads DSGVTQTPKHLITATGQRVTLRCSPRSGDLSVYWYQQSLDQGLQFLIQYYNGEERAKGNILERFSAQQFPDLHSELNLSSLELGDSALYFCASSMDSTDTQYFGPGTRLTVL.

The V call is TRBV9, the J call TRBJ1-1; 7 nucleotides align to TRBD1. CDR1 SGDLS and CDR2 YYNGEE come from the germline V gene. J lost 6 bases, V lost 3 bases, and 11 bases had no gene match. The CDR3 totals 15 residues. The CDR3: CASSASVQGTAEAFF. For the CDR3, the DNA is TGTGCCAGCAGCGCGAGTGTACAGGGGACTGCTGAAGCTTTCTTT.